The clone carrying this TCR beta chain has only a few counts. The antigen is not known. Germline V gene sequence: CDR1 SGHVS, CDR2 FNYEAQ. This CDR3 region has 17 residues. J was trimmed by 2 bases and V by 1 base; bases with no gene match: 8. Sequenced material consisted of expressed TCRB transcripts (all of the isolated RNA was reverse transcribed). This table comes from immunoSEQ multiplex PCR, and its TCRdb copy is limited to in-frame clones, with some not included. The table records about 150,000 clones, over 9% of them present only once. This specimen comes from a study of beta chain features in type 1 diabetes. Study-level points and caveats: Significant though moderate, a shortening of TCRB CDR3s appeared in all four CD4+ subsets of Type 1 diabetes patients. Whether TCRB rearrangement is influenced by HLA type was left unresolved in this analysis.

The TCR was taken from a man in his thirties or forties with type 1 diabetes. Sequencing was carried out using central memory CD4+ T cells from blood. The chain recombines TRBV7-6 with TRBJ2-1, with 7 bases that match TRBD2. As DNA, the CDR3 is TGTGCCAGCAGCTTAGTGTTTGCGGGAGCGACCTACAATGAGCAGTTCTTC. This translates into CASSLVFAGATYNEQFF.